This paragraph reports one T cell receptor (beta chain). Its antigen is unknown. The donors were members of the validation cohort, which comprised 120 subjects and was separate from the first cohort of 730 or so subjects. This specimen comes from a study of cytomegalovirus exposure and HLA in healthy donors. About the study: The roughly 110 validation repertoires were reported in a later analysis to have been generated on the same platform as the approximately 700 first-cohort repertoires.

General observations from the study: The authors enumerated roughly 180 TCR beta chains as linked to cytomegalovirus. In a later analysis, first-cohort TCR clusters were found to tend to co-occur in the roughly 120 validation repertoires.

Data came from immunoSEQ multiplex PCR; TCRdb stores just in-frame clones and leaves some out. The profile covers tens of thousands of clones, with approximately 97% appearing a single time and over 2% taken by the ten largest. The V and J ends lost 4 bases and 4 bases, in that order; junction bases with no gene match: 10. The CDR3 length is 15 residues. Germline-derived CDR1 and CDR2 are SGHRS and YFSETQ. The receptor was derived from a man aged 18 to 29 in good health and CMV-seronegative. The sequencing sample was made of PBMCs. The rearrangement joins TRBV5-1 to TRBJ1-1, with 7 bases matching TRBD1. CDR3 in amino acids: CASSDRGQAGTEAFF. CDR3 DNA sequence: TGCGCCAGCAGCGATCGCGGACAGGCCGGCACTGAAGCTTTCTTT.